Shown below are 5 T cell receptor beta chains from a single sample sequenced in a study of shared clonotypes between healthy human individuals. The naive CD8 population came from CD45RO-negative cells selected for CCR7, without terminally differentiated effector memory CD45RA+ cells. The protocol was immunoSEQ multiplex PCR, while the TCRdb copy is restricted to in-frame clones and leaves out a portion. The table has about 2.1 million clones, roughly 91% seen once; the top ten hold 1.7%. Material: naive CD8+ T cells from PBMCs. These receptors were collected from a man aged 18 to 30 in good health. Some clones in this sample may be carry-over from other donors' samples.

V and J are TRBV5-4 and TRBJ2-5; D ambiguous. Trimming took 3 bases from V and 4 from J, leaving 7 bases between them. The germline V gene encodes CDR1 SGHNT and CDR2 YYREEE (reference sequence). The CDR3 extends over 12 amino acids. The chain's CDR3 is CASSSEGETQYF. CDR3 bases: TGTGCCAGCAGCTCTGAAGGAGAGACCCAGTACTTC.

Concerning this clone itself: This same CDR3 is encoded by further DNA sequences in the sample. The chain is built from TRBV6-6 and TRBJ1-5; weak D call: TRBD1 (6 bases). Deletions cut 3 bases from V and 2 bases from J, with 11 bases between. The CDR3 has 15 residues. Germline CDR1 is MNHNY and CDR2 is SVGAGI (reference sequence). The CDR3 reads CASSYGGGGNQPQHF. The CDR3 bases are TGTGCCAGCAGTTATGGGGGGGGCGGCAATCAGCCCCAGCATTTT.

The rearrangement uses TRBV28 and TRBJ1-5; TRBD1 matches at 10 bases. CDR1 is MDHEN and CDR2 is SYDVKM in the germline V gene. V lost 3 bases and J lost 2; bases outside the gene matches: 16. This CDR3 is 20 amino acids long. CDR3 nucleotides: TGTGCCAGCAGTTTGAAGTGGGGACAGGGGATCTTAGTGGGCAATCAGCCCCAGCATTTT. Translation gives CASSLKWGQGILVGNQPQHF.

The chain has TRBV27 and TRBJ1-1; 11 bases agree with TRBD1. V dropped 6 bases and J dropped 4; count of bases not matched to a gene: 4. From germline, CDR1 is MNHEY and CDR2 SMNVEV (reference sequence). The CDR3 contains 14 residues. The CDR3: CASRGQGGGTEAFF. CDR3 DNA: TGTGCCAGCAGGGGACAGGGGGGAGGCACTGAAGCTTTCTTT.

J is TRBJ2-5 and V is TRBV7-8; tentative D call: TRBD2 (6 bases). V was shortened by 1 base and J by 5 bases, with 17 bases between the two germline ends. From germline, CDR1 is SGHVS and CDR2 FQNEAQ. The length of the CDR3 is 16 residues. The CDR3 coding sequence is TGTGCCAGCAGCTTAGAGGGTTGGGGGGTCAGGGAGACCCAGTACTTC. Encoded protein: CASSLEGWGVRETQYF.